This TCR beta chain was captured in a study of T cell changes during pregnancy in multiple sclerosis. Only in-frame clones appear in the TCRdb table, and some are missing; sequencing was by immunoSEQ multiplex PCR. The data show about 42,000 clones, with around 92% seen just once and approximately 2% held by the top ten. This material consisted of CD4+ T cells from peripheral blood mononuclear cells, taken after pregnancy. The receptor was derived from a female donor in good health, enrolled as a control in a pregnancy study.

The CDR3 DNA sequence: TGTGCCAGCAGCTCAACCGGGACTCCTGGTAGTGAAGCTTTCTTT. Its translation: CASSSTGTPGSEAFF. This sequence joins TRBV7-3 and TRBJ1-1; weak D call: TRBD1 (5 bases). Trimming shortened V by 4 bases and J by 7 bases, and 19 bases separated the two germline ends. This CDR3 comprises 15 residues. Germline CDR1 SGHTA, CDR2 FQGTGA.